The entry below gives a single T cell receptor (beta chain) sequence along with its context. What it binds is not known. This specimen comes from a study of CD8+CD57+ T cells in acquired aplastic anemia. CDR3 and TCR beta VDJ profiling relied on genomic DNA as the template. In TCRdb, the reads were re-called with MiXCR into one record per CDR3 protein. Of under 200,000 distinct CDR3 sequences in the sample, less than 60% were seen once. Only patients with CD8+CD57+ cell expansion on flow cytometry were chosen for sequencing. Study observations and caveats: A significant difference in CD8+ Simpson's diversity between patients and controls was not found.

The germline V gene has CDR1 KGHDR and CDR2 SFDVKD. V lost 5 bases and J lost 7, with 17 bases in between. The CDR3 runs 15 residues. This sequence joins TRBV24-1 and TRBJ1-3; the D is unclear. This TCR came from a human donor with aplastic anemia. The sequenced sample was sorted CD4+, CD8+, or CD8+CD57+ T cells (not recorded which) from PBMCs. CDR3: CATSGSGDLGNTIYF. CDR3 nucleotides: TGTGCCACCAGTGGTTCGGGAGACCTCGGGAACACCATATATTTT.